The TCR beta chain described here comes from a study of T cell repertoires in cytomegalovirus infection. Study as a whole: Carrying CMV and the relevant HLA type showed in public TCR beta signatures.

General study points: CMV carriers with the relevant HLA were identified by cumulative public TCR beta family frequency. Clonotype analysis showed dominance of the ex vivo response by HLA-C-restricted CMV-specific TCR beta clonotypes.

TCRdb used MiXCR to reprocess the reads, holding one entry per CDR3 protein. The data contain fewer than 200,000 distinct CDR3 sequences, more than 9% of them singletons. Losses at the gene ends were 7 bases for V and 5 bases for J; bases not matched to a gene: 25. CDR3 size: 19 residues. Germline CDR1 is MNHEY and CDR2 is SVGEGT. Notes on this clonotype: Antigen: not known.

The sample taken for sequencing was PBMCs. This chain connects TRBV6-2 or TRBV6-3 to TRBJ1-1, with 7 bases that match TRBD1. This clonotype originated in a human donor in good health (CMV status not recorded). Some clones in this sample may be carry-over from other donors' samples. CDR3 in DNA: TGTGCCAGCACCGTCGTAGGAGGGGGCTTTAAGTTAACGAATACTGAAGCTTTCTTT. Translation: CASTVVGGGFKLTNTEAFF.